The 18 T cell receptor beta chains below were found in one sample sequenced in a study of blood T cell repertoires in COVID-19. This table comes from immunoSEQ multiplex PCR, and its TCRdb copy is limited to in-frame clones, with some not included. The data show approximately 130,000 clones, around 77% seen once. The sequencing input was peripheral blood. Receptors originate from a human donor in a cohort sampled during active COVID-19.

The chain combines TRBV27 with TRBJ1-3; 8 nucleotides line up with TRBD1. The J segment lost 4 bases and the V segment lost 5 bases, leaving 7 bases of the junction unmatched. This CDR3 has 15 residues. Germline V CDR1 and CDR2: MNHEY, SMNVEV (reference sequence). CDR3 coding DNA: TGTGCCAGCAGTCCTTTACAGGGGGGAGGAAACACCATATATTTT. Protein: CASSPLQGGGNTIYF.

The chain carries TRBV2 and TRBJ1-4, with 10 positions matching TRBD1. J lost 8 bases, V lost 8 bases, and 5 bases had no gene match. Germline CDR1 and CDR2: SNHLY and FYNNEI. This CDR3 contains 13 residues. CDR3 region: CASVGTGDEKLFF. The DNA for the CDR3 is TGTGCCAGCGTGGGGACAGGGGACGAAAAACTGTTTTTT.

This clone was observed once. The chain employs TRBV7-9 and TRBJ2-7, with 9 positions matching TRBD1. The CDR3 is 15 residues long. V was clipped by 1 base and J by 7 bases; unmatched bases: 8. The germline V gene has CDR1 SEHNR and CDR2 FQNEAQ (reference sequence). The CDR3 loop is CASSLDRGRFREQYF. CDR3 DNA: TGTGCCAGCAGCTTAGACAGGGGGCGCTTCAGGGAGCAGTACTTC.

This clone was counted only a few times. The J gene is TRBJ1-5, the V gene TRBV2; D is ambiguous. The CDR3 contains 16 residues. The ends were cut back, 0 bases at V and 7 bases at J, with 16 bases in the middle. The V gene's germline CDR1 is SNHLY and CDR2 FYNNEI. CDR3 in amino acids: CASSEAMSLSWQPQHF. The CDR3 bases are TGTGCCAGCAGTGAAGCAATGTCCCTAAGCTGGCAGCCCCAGCATTTT.

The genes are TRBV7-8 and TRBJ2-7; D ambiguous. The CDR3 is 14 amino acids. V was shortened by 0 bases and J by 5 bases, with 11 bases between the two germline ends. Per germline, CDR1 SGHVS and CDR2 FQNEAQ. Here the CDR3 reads CASSLATPRDEQYF. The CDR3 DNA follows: TGTGCCAGCAGCTTAGCCACCCCTAGAGACGAGCAGTACTTC.

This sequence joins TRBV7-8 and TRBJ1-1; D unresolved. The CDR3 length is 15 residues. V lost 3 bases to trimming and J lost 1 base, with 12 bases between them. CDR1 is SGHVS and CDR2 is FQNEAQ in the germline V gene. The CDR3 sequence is CASSFNSESNTEAFF. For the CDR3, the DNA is TGTGCCAGCAGCTTTAACAGTGAGTCGAACACTGAAGCTTTCTTT.

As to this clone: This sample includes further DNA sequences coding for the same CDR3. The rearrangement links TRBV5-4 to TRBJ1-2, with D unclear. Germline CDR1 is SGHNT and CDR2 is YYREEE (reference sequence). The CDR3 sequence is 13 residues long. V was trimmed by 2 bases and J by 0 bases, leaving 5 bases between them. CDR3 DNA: TGTGCCAGCAGCTTAACAGCTAACTATGGCTACACCTTC. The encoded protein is CASSLTANYGYTF.

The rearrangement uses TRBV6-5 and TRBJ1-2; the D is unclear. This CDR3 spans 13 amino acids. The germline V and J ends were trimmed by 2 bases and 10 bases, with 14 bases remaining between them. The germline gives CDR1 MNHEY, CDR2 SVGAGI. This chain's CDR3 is CASSYEGDITYTF. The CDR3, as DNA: TGTGCCAGCAGTTACGAGGGAGACATTACCTACACCTTC.

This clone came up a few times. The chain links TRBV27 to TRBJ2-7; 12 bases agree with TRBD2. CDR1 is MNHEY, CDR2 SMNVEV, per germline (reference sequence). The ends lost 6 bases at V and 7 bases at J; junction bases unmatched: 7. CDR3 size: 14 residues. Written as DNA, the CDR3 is TGTGCCAGCAGAAAGACTAGCGGGAGTGGTGAGCAGTACTTC. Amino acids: CASRKTSGSGEQYF.

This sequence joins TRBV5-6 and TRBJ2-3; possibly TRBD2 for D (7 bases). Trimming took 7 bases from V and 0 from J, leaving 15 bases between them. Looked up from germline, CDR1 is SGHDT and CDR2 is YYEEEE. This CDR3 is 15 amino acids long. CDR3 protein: CASGGGGASTDTQYF. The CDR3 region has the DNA TGTGCCAGCGGAGGAGGGGGGGCGAGCACAGATACGCAGTATTTT.

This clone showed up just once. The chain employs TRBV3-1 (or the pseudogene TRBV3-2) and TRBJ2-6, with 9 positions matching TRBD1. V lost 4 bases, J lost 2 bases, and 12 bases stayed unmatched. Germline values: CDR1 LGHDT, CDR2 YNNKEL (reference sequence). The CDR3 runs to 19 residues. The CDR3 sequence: CASSLSGTGFLAGANVLTF. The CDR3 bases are TGTGCCAGCAGCCTTTCCGGGACAGGGTTTCTAGCTGGGGCCAACGTCCTGACTTTC.

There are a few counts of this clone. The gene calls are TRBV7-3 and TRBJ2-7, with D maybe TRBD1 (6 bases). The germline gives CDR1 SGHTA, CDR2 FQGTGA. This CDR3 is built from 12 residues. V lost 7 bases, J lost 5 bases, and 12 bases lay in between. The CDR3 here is CASKGRGHEQYF. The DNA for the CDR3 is TGTGCCAGCAAGGGCAGGGGCCACGAGCAGTACTTC.

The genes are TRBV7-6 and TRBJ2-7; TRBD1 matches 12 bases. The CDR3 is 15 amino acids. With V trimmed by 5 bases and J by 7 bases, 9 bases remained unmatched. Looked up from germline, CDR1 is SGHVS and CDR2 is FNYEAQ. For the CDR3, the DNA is TGTGCCAGCAGCCAAACGGGACAGGGGGCTGGGGAGCAGTACTTC. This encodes CASSQTGQGAGEQYF.

The CDR3 loop reads CASSFVRGPYEQYF. The CDR3 bases are TGTGCCAGCAGCTTCGTGCGGGGGCCCTACGAGCAGTACTTC. The rearrangement joins TRBV7-6 to TRBJ2-7; D might be TRBD2 (7 bases). Per the germline V gene, CDR1 is SGHVS and CDR2 is FNYEAQ. V was trimmed by 3 bases and J by 2 bases, leaving 11 bases between them. There are 14 residues in the CDR3.

CDR3 amino acids: CASSWERESETQYF. DNA of the CDR3: TGTGCCAGCAGCTGGGAGCGGGAGTCAGAGACCCAGTACTTC. The rearrangement links TRBV11-2 to TRBJ2-5, with 8 bases matching TRBD2. CDR1 is SGHAT, CDR2 FQNNGV, per germline. CDR3 size: 14 residues. V trimming: 4 bases; J trimming: 4 bases; junction bases outside the gene matches: 5.

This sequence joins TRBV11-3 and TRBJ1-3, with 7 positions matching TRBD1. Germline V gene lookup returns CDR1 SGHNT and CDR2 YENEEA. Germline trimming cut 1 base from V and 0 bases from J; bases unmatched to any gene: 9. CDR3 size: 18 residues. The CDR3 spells CASSLAFGQVISGNTIYF. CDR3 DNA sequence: TGTGCCAGCAGCTTAGCTTTCGGACAGGTCATCTCTGGAAACACCATATATTTT. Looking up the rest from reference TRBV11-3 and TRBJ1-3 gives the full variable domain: EAGVVQSPRYKIIEKKQPVAFWCNPISGHNTLYWYLQNLGQGPELLIRYENEEAVDDSQLPKDRFSAERLKGVDSTLKIQPAELGDSAVYLCASSLAFGQVISGNTIYFGEGSWLTVV.

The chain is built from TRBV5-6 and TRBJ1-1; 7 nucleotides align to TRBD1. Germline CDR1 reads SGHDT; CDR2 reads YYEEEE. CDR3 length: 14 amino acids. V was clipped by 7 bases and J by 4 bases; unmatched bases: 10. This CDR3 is CASSETGMGTEAFF. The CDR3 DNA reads TGTGCCAGCTCGGAGACAGGGATGGGCACTGAAGCTTTCTTT.

This chain's CDR3 is CASSPSYQATEAFF. The CDR3 DNA follows: TGTGCCAGCTCACCAAGTTACCAAGCCACTGAAGCTTTCTTT. This chain joins TRBV18 and TRBJ1-1; D unresolved. Per the germline V gene, CDR1 is KGHSH and CDR2 is LQKENI. This CDR3 is built from 14 residues. The V end lost 2 bases, the J end lost 4 bases, and 11 bases lay between the germline ends.